This is a list of T cell receptor beta chains from one sample in a study of cytotoxic CD8 clonotypes in ibrutinib-treated CLL. TCRdb's copy holds only in-frame clones and misses some; the assay was immunoSEQ multiplex PCR. The sample includes 150,000 to 250,000 clones, around 72% of them seen just once. Source: PBMCs, taken after 24 months of ibrutinib treatment. Source of these receptors: a human donor with chronic lymphocytic leukemia. Both conserved end residues are part of each CDR3. A D gene is named only where the DNA matches it firmly. Clone size is stated in some rows and not others, as once, few, many or a class when expanded.

d_gene,j_gene,abundance,v_gene,CDR3nt,CDR3aa
TRBD2,TRBJ2-1,-,TRBV11-2,TGTGCCAGCAGCTTAGCTAGCGGAACCTACAATGAGCAGTTCTTC,CASSLASGTYNEQFF
-,TRBJ2-7,once,TRBV28,TGTGCCAGCTCTGGGGGTGTAAGTTACGAGCAGTACTTC,CASSGGVSYEQYF
-,TRBJ1-1,-,TRBV7-2,TGTGCCAGCAGCTTAGCGATGGGCGGGCGCACTGAAGCTTTCTTT,CASSLAMGGRTEAFF
TRBD2,TRBJ2-5,once,TRBV28,TGTGCCAGCAGAATAGCGGGAGAGACCCAGTACTTC,CASRIAGETQYF
-,TRBJ2-7,-,TRBV7-6,TGTGCCAGCAGCGGGAGTGTTACCTACGAGCAGTACTTC,CASSGSVTYEQYF
TRBD1,TRBJ2-5,-,TRBV6-5,TGTGCCAGCAGTCCGGGACAGGGCCGGGAGACCCAGTACTTC,CASSPGQGRETQYF
-,TRBJ2-3,-,TRBV9,TGTGCCAGCAGCGTAGAGGGACGAAGGACAGATACGCAGTATTTT,CASSVEGRRTDTQYF
TRBD1,TRBJ1-1,-,TRBV19,TGTGCCAGTAGGACAGGGGGATGGGGGGCGGAAGCTTTCTTT,CASRTGGWGAEAFF
-,TRBJ1-5,-,TRBV2,TGTGCCAGCGGAGGGGAGGTACAGCCCCAGCATTTT,CASGGEVQPQHF
TRBD1,TRBJ1-2,few,TRBV18,TGTGCCAGCTCACCACAAGGACAGGGGGCGCGGGGCTACACCTTC,CASSPQGQGARGYTF
TRBD1,TRBJ2-2,few,TRBV7-6,TGTGCCAGCAGCCTTGACAGGGGCGAGAACACCGGGGAGCTGTTTTTT,CASSLDRGENTGELFF
-,TRBJ2-7,many,TRBV6-1,TGTGCCAGCAGTGACCTGGACGGACTGGTTGAGCAGTACTTC,CASSDLDGLVEQYF
-,TRBJ1-2,-,TRBV21-1,TGTGCCACCATCAGGGAGTCGGTTGGCTACACCTTC,CATIRESVGYTF
-,TRBJ1-5,few,TRBV30,TGTGCCTGGAGTGTCGGGGAGACCAATCAGCCCCAGCATTTT,CAWSVGETNQPQHF
-,TRBJ1-2,-,TRBV19,TGTGCCAGTAGTACGGGCGGTACGAACTATGGCTACACCTTC,CASSTGGTNYGYTF
TRBD2,TRBJ2-7,-,TRBV9,TGTGCCAGCAGCGAGACTAGCGGGCAGGCCTACGAGCAGTACTTC,CASSETSGQAYEQYF
-,TRBJ2-3,-,TRBV9,TGTGCCAGCAGCGTAGAGGTCTTCACAGATACGCAGTATTTT,CASSVEVFTDTQYF
-,TRBJ2-5,once,TRBV11-2,TGTGCCAGCAGCTTAGTTACGCCGGGACTCCAAGAGACCCAGTACTTC,CASSLVTPGLQETQYF
-,TRBJ1-1,-,TRBV10-1,TGCGCCAGCAGTCAGGGGCCGAGGACTGAAGCTTTCTTT,CASSQGPRTEAFF
-,TRBJ1-2,-,TRBV7-9,TGTGCCAGCAGCCCACTGGGACCGGGTCCTAACTATGGCTACACCTTC,CASSPLGPGPNYGYTF
-,TRBJ2-1,-,TRBV10-3,TGTGCCATCTTACGAATCCCGGACAATGAGCAGTTCTTC,CAILRIPDNEQFF
-,TRBJ2-7,-,TRBV4-3,TGCGCCAGCAGCCAAGACCCCATAGGAACCTACGAGCAGTACTTC,CASSQDPIGTYEQYF
-,TRBJ1-1,few,TRBV9,TGTGCCAGCAGCGCCGACTGGGGGAACACTGAAGCTTTCTTT,CASSADWGNTEAFF
-,TRBJ1-4,-,TRBV30,TGTGCCTGGAGTGGGGTCGAAAAACTGTTTTTT,CAWSGVEKLFF
-,TRBJ2-4,-,TRBV11-2,TGTGCCAGCAGCTTAGATCTTAGGACCAAAAACATTCAGTACTTC,CASSLDLRTKNIQYF
TRBD2,TRBJ2-2,-,TRBV5-1,TGCGCCAGCACCGGGAATCTAGCGGGAGGACCCGGGGAGCTGTTTTTT,CASTGNLAGGPGELFF
-,TRBJ2-2,-,TRBV5-1,TGCGCCAGCAGCTTGATAGGGGAAAAACCTAACACCGGGGAGCTGTTTTTT,CASSLIGEKPNTGELFF
-,TRBJ1-1,-,TRBV10-3,TGTGCCATCAGTGTGGGGCCGAACACTGAAGCTTTCTTT,CAISVGPNTEAFF
-,TRBJ1-5,few,TRBV2,TGTGCCAGCAGTCCTAGCAGCCTCAATCAGCCCCAGCATTTT,CASSPSSLNQPQHF
-,TRBJ2-3,-,TRBV5-1,TGCGCCAGCAGCCTTGGATGGACGGGGAGCACAGATACGCAGTATTTT,CASSLGWTGSTDTQYF
-,TRBJ1-1,once,TRBV21-1,TGTGCCAGCACAAAGGGGGGGCCGACTGAAGCTTTCTTT,CASTKGGPTEAFF
-,TRBJ1-1,-,TRBV18,TGTGCCAGCTCAGCGCGGGGGATTGATTTCGAAGCTTTCTTT,CASSARGIDFEAFF
TRBD1,TRBJ2-3,-,TRBV5-4,TGTGCCAGCAGCTTCACAGGGGGCGGCACAGATACGCAGTATTTT,CASSFTGGGTDTQYF
-,TRBJ2-7,-,TRBV7-9,TGTGCCAGCAGCTATCGCGTGCAGGACTACTACGAGCAGTACTTC,CASSYRVQDYYEQYF
-,TRBJ2-3,once,TRBV9,TGTGCCAGCAGCGTAGGGCTAGCAGATACGCAGTATTTT,CASSVGLADTQYF
TRBD2,TRBJ2-7,-,TRBV5-4,TGTGCCAGCAGCTCCGGCGGGGTGCGGGAGGGCCGAGAGCAGTACTTC,CASSSGGVREGREQYF
-,TRBJ1-1,-,TRBV5-1,TGCGCCAGCAGGTGGGGGGAGAACACTGAAGCTTTCTTT,CASRWGENTEAFF
TRBD2,TRBJ2-1,-,TRBV5-4,TGTGCCAGCAGCTTTAGCGGGAGGCCTTCGGCTGATGAGCAGTTCTTC,CASSFSGRPSADEQFF
TRBD1,TRBJ1-1,-,TRBV7-9,TGTGCCAGCAGCCTCGGGACAGAGAACACTGAAGCTTTCTTT,CASSLGTENTEAFF